The 5 T cell receptor beta chains in this list originate from one sample, sequenced in a study of identical twins. TCRdb reanalysed the 5' RACE reads using MiXCR and keeps one entry per CDR3 protein. The data show 450,000 to 650,000 distinct CDR3 sequences, with 9.6% seen just once and 3% held by the top ten. This sample also belongs to another study, concerning yellow fever vaccine responses in identical twins.

Sequences were obtained from PBMCs. Receptors were obtained from a woman aged 18-29 years in good health.

There are a few counts of this clonotype. At one boundary the junction diverges from the germline segment, which might be a read error. The J gene is TRBJ1-1, the V gene TRBV12-3 or TRBV12-4; D is uncertain. The CDR3 is made up of 11 amino acids. The CDR3 is CASEFTQKLLF. The DNA of the CDR3 is TGTGCCAGCGAGTTTACACAAAAGCTACTCTTT.

This clonotype was picked up a small number of times. This chain connects TRBV11-3 to TRBJ2-5; the D is unclear. Trimming took 1 base from V and 0 from J, leaving 6 bases between them. This CDR3 has 14 residues. Germline loops: CDR1 SGHNT, CDR2 YENEEA. The CDR3 protein is CASSLGPDQETQYF. The CDR3 coding sequence is TGTGCCAGCAGCTTAGGGCCGGACCAAGAGACCCAGTACTTC.

In this sample, this clonotype turned up many times. The V and J genes are TRBV10-3 and TRBJ2-2; perhaps D is TRBD1 or TRBD2 (6 bases each). This CDR3 has 16 amino acids. With 6 bases removed from V and 4 bases from J, the gap between germline ends came to 18 bases. From germline, CDR1 is ENHRY and CDR2 SYGVKD. The CDR3 DNA reads as TGTGCCATCAGCGGAGGGACACAGATCGCCACCGGGGAGCTGTTTTTT. Translated: CAISGGTQIATGELFF.

The rearrangement uses TRBV4-3 and TRBJ2-1; 11 bases align to TRBD1. The germline gives CDR1 LGHNA, CDR2 YSLEER. Unmatched junction bases numbered 8, after V lost 0 bases and J lost 4 bases. CDR3 length equals 18 residues. CDR3 sequence reads: CASSQDSLRDRGYNEQFF. The DNA for the CDR3 is TGCGCCAGCAGCCAAGATTCCCTCCGGGACAGGGGGTACAATGAGCAGTTCTTC.

This clonotype has just a few counts. The rearrangement joins TRBV28 to TRBJ1-5; the match to TRBD1 covers 7 bases. This CDR3 is 16 amino acids long. With 2 bases clipped from V and 2 bases from J, the junction kept 6 bases outside the gene matches. From germline, CDR1 is MDHEN and CDR2 SYDVKM. CDR3 loop: CASSLEAGGGNQPQHF. CDR3 in DNA: TGTGCCAGCAGTTTAGAGGCAGGGGGAGGCAATCAGCCCCAGCATTTT.